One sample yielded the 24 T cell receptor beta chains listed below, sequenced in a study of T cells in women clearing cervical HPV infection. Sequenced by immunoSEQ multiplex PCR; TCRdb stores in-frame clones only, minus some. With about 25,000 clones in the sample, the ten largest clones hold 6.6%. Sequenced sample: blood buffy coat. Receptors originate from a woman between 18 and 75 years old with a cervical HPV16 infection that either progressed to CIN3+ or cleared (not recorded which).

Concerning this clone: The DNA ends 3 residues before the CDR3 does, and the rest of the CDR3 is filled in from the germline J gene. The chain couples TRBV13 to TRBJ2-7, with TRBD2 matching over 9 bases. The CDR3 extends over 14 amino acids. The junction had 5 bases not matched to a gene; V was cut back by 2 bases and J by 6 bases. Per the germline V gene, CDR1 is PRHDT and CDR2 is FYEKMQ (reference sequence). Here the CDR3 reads CASSLSLAGIEQYF. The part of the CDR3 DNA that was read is TGTGCCAGCAGCTTATCGCTAGCGGGAATCGAG. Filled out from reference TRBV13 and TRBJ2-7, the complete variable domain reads AAGVIQSPRHLIKEKRETATLKCYPIPRHDTVYWYQQGPGQDPQFLISFYEKMQSDKGSIPDRFSAQQFSDYHSELNMSSLELGDSALYFCASSLSLAGIEQYFGPGTRLTVT.

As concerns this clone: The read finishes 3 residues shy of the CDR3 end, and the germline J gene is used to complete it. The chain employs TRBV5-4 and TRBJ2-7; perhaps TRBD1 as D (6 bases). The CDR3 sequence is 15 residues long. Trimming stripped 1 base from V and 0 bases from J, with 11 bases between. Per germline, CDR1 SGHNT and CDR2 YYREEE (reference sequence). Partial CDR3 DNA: TGTGCCAGCAGCTTGCTACAGGGAGTCTCCTACGAG. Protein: CASSLLQGVSYE. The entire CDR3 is CASSLLQGVSYEQYF.

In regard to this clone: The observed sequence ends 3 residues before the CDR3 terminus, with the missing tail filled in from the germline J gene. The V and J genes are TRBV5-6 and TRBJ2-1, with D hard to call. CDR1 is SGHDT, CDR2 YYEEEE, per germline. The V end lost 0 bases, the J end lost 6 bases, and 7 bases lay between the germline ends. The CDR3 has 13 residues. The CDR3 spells CASSLGAGNEQFF. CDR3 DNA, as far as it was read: TGTGCCAGCAGCTTGGGGGCAGGCAATGAG. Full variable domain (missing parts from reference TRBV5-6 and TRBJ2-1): DAGVTQSPTHLIKTRGQQVTLRCSPKSGHDTVSWYQQALGQGPQFIFQYYEEEERQRGNFPDRFSGHQFPNYSSELNVNALLLGDSALYLCASSLGAGNEQFFGPGTRLTVL.

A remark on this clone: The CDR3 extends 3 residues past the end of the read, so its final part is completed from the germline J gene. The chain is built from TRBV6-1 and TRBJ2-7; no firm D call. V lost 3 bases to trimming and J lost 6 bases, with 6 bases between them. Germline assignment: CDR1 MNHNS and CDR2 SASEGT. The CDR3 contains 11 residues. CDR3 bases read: TGTGCCAGCAGTGACAGTGTCGAG. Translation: CASSDSVE. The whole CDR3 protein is CASSDSVEQYF.

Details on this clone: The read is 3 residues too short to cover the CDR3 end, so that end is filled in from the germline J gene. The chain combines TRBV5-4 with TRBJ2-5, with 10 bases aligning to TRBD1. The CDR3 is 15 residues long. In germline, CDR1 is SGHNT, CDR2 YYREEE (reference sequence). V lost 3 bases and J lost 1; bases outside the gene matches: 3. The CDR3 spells CASSSWTGGQETQYF. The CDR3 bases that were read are TGTGCCAGCAGCTCATGGACAGGGGGCCAAGAGACC. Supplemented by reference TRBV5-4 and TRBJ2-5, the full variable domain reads ETGVTQSPTHLIKTRGQQVTLRCSSQSGHNTVSWYQQALGQGPQFIFQYYREEENGRGNFPPRFSGLQFPNYSSELNVNALELDDSALYLCASSSWTGGQETQYFGPGTRLLVL.

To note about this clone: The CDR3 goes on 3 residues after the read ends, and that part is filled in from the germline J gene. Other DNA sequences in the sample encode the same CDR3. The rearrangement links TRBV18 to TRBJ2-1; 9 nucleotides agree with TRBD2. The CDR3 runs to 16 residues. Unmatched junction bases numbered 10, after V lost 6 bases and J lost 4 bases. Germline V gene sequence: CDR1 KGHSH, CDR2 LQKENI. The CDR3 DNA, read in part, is TGTGCCAGCTCCCCCTACCCCAGCGGGAGGTACAATGAG. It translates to CASSPYPSGRYNE. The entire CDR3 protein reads CASSPYPSGRYNEQFF.

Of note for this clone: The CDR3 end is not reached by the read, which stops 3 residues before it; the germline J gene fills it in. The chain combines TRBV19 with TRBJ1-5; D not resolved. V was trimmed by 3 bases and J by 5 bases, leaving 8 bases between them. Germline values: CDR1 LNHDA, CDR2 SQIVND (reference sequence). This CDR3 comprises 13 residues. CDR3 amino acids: CASSIRRDQPQHF. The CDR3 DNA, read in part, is TGTGCCAGTAGTATCCGGCGGGATCAGCCC.

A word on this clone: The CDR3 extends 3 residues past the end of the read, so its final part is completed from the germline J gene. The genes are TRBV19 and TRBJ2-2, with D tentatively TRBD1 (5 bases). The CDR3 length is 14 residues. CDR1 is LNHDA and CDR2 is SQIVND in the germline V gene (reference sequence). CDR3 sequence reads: CASSPLGVGSPLFF. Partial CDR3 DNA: TGTGCCAGTAGTCCCCTAGGGGTTGGTTCACCG.

The CDR3 reads CASSVLFRYHNEQFF. The part of the CDR3 DNA that was read is TGTGCCAGTAGTGTGTTATTTCGCTATCACAATGAG. V is TRBV19 and J is TRBJ2-1; D not resolved. The CDR3 end falls 3 residues outside the read, so it is completed with the germline J gene. V was clipped by 5 bases and J by 5 bases, with 16 bases between them. CDR1 and CDR2 from the germline V gene are LNHDA and SQIVND (reference sequence). There are 15 residues in the CDR3.

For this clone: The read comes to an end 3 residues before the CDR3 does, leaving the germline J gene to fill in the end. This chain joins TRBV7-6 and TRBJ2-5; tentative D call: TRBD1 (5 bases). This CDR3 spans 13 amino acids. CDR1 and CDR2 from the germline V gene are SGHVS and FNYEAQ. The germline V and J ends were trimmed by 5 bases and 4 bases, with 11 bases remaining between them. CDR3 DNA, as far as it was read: TGTGCCAGCAGCCTAAGGGGCGGAGAGACC. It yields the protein CASSLRGGET. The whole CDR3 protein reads CASSLRGGETQYF.

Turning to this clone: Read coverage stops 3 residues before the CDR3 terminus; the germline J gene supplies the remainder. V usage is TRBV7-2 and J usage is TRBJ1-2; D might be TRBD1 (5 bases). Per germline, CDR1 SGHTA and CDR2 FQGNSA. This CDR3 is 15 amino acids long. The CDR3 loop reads CASSPRTRQMVDYTF. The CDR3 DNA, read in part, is TGTGCCAGCAGTCCTCGGACCCGACAGATGGTTGAC.

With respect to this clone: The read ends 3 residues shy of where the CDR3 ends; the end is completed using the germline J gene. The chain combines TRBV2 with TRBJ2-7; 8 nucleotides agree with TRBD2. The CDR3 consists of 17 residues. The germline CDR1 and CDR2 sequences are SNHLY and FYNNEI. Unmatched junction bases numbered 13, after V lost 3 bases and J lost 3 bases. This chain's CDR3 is CASSEGSGTLRFYEQYF. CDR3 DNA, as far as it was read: TGTGCCAGCAGTGAGGGTAGCGGGACCCTAAGATTCTACGAG.

This CDR3 reads CASSLGTNIYNEQFF. CDR3 DNA, as far as it was read: TGTGCCAGCAGTTTAGGGACTAATATCTACAATGAG. The J gene is TRBJ2-1, the V gene TRBV28, with 7 bases matching TRBD2. The CDR3 end is not reached by the read, which stops 3 residues before it; the germline J gene fills it in. CDR1 and CDR2 (germline): MDHEN, SYDVKM. V lost 2 bases to trimming and J lost 3 bases; unmatched junction nucleotides: 4. This CDR3 is 15 amino acids long.

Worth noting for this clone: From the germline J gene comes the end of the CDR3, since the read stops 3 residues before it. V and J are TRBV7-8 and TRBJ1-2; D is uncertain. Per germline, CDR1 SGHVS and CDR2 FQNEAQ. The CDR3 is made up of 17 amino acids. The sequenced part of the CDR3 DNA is TGTGCCAGCAGCTCAGCCCTGGCGGGTAGCTCCTACAATGAC. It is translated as CASSSALAGSSYND. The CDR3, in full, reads CASSSALAGSSYNDYTF.

The CDR3 spells CASSFRVNEQFF. The CDR3 DNA, read in part, is TGCGCCAGCAGCTTCAGGGTCAATGAG. The chain joins TRBV5-1 to TRBJ2-1; the D gene is possibly TRBD1 (5 bases). The read finishes 3 residues shy of the CDR3 end, and the germline J gene is used to complete it. Trimming left V 2 bases short and J 6 bases short, with 6 bases between. The germline V gene has CDR1 SGHRS and CDR2 YFSETQ. The CDR3 has 12 residues.

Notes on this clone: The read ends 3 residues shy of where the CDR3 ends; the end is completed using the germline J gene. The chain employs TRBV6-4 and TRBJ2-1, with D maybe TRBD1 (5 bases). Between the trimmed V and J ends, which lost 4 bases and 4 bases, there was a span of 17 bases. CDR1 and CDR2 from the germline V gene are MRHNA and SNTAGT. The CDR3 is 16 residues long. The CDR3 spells CASSVGDSLPYNEQFF. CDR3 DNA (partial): TGTGCCAGCAGTGTTGGCGACAGTCTACCTTACAATGAG.

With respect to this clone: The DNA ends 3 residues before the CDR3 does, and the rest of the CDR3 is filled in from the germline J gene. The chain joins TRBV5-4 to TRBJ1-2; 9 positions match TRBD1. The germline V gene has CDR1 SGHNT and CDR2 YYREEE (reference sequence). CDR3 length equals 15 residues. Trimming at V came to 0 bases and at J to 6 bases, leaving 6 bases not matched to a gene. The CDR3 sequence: CASSLGQGVKDGYTF. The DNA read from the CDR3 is TGTGCCAGCAGCTTGGGACAGGGGGTAAAAGATGGC.

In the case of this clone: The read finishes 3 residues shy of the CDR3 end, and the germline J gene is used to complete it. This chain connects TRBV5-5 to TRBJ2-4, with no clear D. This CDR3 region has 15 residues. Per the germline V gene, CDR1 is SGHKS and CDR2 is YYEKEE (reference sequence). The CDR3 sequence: CASSLELTVSYGQYF. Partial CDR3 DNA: TGTGCCAGCAGCTTGGAACTCACCGTTAGCTATGGT. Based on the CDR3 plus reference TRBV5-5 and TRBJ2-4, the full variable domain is DAGVTQSPTHLIKTRGQQVTLRCSPISGHKSVSWYQQVLGQGPQFIFQYYEKEERGRGNFPDRFSARQFPNYSSELNVNALLLGDSALYLCASSLELTVSYGQYFGAGTRLSVL.

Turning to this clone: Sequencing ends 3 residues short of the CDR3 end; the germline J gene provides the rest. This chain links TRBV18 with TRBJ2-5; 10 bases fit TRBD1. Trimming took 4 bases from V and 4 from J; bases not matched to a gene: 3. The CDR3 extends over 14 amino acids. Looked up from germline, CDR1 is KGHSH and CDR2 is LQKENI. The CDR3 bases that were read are TGTGCCAGCTCACTCGACAGGGGGCGAGAGACC. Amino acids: CASSLDRGRET. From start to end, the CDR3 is CASSLDRGRETQYF.

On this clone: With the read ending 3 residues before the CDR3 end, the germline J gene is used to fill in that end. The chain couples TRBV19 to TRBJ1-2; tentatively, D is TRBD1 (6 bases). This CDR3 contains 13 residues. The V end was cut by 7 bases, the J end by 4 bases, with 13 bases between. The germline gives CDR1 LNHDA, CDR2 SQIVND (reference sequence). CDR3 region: CASTPQGGYGYTF. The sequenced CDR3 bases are TGTGCCAGTACCCCACAGGGCGGCTATGGC.

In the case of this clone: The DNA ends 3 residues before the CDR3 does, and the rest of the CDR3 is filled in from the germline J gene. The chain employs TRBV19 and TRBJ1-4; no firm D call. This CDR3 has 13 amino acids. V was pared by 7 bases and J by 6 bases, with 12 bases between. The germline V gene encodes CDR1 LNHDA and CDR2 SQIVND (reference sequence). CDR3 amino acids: CASMPRGDEKLFF. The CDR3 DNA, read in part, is TGTGCCAGTATGCCCCGGGGTGATGAAAAA.

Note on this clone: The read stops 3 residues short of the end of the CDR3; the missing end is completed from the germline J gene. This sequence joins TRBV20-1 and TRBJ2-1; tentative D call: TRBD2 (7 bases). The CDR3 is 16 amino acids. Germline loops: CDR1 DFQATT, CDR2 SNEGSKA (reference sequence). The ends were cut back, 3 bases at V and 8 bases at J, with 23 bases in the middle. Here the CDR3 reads CSARTGASGGGHEQFF. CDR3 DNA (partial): TGCAGTGCTAGGACCGGGGCTAGCGGAGGGGGTCATGAG.

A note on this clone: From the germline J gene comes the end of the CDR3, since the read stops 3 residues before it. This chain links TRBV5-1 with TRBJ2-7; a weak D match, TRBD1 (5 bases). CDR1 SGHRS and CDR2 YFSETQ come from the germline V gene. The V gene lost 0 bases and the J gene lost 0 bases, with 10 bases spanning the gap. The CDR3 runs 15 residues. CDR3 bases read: TGCGCCAGCAGCTTGGAAGGGGCTCCCTCCTACGAG. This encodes CASSLEGAPSYE. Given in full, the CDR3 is CASSLEGAPSYEQYF.

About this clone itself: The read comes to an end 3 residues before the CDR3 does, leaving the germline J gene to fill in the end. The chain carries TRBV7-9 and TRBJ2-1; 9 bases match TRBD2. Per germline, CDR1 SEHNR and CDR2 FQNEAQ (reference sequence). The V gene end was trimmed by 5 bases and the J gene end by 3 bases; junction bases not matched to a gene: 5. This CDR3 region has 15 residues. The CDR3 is CASSRDSGGYNEQFF. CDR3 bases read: TGTGCCAGCAGCCGGGATAGCGGGGGCTACAATGAG.